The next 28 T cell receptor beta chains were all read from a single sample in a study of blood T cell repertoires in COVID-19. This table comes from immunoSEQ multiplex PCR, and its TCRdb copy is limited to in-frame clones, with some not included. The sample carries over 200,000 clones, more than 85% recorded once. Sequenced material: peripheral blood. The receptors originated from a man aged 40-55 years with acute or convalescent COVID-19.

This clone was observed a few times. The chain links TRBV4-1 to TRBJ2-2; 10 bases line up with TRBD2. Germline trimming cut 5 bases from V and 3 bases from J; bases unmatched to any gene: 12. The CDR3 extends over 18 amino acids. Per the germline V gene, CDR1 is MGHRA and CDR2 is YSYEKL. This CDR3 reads CASSGAPGTSVYTGELFF. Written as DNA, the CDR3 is TGCGCCAGCAGCGGGGCCCCCGGGACTAGCGTTTACACCGGGGAGCTGTTTTTT.

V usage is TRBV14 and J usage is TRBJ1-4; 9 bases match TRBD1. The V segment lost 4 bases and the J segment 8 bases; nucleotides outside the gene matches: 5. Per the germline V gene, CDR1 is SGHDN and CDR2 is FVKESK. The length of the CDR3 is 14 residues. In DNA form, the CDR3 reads TGTGCCAGCAGCCTACGACAGGGGGGAGAAAAACTGTTTTTT. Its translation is CASSLRQGGEKLFF.

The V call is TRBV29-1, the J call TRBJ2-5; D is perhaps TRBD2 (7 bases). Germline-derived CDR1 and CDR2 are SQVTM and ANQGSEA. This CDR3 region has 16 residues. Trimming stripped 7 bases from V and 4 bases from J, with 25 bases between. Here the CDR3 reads CSAPTWEGGKGETQYF. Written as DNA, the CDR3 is TGCAGCGCACCCACCTGGGAGGGGGGGAAAGGAGAGACCCAGTACTTC.

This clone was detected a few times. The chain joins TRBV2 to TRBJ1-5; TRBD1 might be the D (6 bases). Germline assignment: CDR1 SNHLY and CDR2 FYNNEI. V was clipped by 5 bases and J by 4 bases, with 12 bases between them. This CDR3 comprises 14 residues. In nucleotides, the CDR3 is TGTGCCAGCAGTCGGACAGACAAGAATCAGCCCCAGCATTTT. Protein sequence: CASSRTDKNQPQHF.

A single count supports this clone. CDR3 sequence reads: CASTPWGGENTEAFF. The CDR3 DNA sequence: TGTGCCAGCACCCCGTGGGGGGGGGAGAACACTGAAGCTTTCTTT. The chain carries TRBV6-5 and TRBJ1-1, with D perhaps matching TRBD1 (5 bases). Germline CDR1 reads MNHEY; CDR2 reads SVGAGI. V was shortened by 7 bases and J by 1 base, with 16 bases between the two germline ends. This CDR3 has 15 amino acids.

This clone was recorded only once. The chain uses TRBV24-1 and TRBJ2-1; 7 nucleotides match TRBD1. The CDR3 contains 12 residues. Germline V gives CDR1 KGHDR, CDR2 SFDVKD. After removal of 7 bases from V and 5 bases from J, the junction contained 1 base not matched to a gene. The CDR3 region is CATSDRDNEQFF. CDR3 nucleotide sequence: TGTGCCACCAGCGACAGGGACAATGAGCAGTTCTTC.

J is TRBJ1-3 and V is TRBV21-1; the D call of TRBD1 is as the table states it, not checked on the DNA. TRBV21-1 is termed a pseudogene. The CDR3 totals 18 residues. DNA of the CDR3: TGTGCCAGCAGCAAAGATGAAAGGCAGGGGGTCTCTGGAAACACCATATATTTT. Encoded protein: CASSKDERQGVSGNTIYF.

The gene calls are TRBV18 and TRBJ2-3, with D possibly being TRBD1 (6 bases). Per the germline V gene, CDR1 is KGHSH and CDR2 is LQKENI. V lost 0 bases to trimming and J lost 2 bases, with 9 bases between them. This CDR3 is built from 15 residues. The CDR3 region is CASSPPRGSTDTQYF. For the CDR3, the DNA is TGTGCCAGCTCACCACCCAGGGGTTCCACAGATACGCAGTATTTT. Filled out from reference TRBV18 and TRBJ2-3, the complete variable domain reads NAGVMQNPRHLVRRRGQEARLRCSPMKGHSHVYWYRQLPEEGLKFMVYLQKENIIDESGMPKERFSAEFPKEGPSILRIQQVVRGDSAAYFCASSPPRGSTDTQYFGPGTRLTVL.

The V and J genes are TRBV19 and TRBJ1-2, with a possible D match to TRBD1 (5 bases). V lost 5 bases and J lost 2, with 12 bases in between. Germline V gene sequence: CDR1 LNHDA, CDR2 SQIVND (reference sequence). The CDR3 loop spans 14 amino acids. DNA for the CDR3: TGTGCCAGTAGTTACCCAGGGAGGAACTATGGCTACACCTTC. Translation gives CASSYPGRNYGYTF.

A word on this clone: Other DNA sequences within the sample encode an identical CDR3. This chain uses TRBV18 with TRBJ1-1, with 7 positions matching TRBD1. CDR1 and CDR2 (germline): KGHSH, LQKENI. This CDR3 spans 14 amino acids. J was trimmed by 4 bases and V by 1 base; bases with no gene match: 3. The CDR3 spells CASSPQGAPTEAFF. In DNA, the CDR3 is TGTGCCAGCTCACCACAGGGGGCTCCCACTGAAGCTTTCTTT.

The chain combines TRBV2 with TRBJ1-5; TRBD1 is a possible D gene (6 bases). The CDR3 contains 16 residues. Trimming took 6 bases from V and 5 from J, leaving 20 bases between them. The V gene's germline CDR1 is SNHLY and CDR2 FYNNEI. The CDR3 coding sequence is TGTGCCAGCAGAGCAATGGTAGGGACAAGTTATCAGCCCCAGCATTTT. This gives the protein CASRAMVGTSYQPQHF.

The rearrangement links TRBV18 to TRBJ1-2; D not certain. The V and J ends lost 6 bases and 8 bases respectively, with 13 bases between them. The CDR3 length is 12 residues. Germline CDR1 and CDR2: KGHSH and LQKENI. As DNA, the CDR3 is TGTGCCAGCTCCCCAGAGGTGAGGGGCTACACCTTC. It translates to CASSPEVRGYTF.

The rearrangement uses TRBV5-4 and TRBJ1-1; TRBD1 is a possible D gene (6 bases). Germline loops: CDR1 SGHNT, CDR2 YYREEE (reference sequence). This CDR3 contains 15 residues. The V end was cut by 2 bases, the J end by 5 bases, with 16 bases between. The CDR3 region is CASSFVGASGTEAFF. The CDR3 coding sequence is TGTGCCAGCAGCTTCGTGGGGGCCTCGGGGACTGAAGCTTTCTTT. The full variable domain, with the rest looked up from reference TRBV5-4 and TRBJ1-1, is ETGVTQSPTHLIKTRGQQVTLRCSSQSGHNTVSWYQQALGQGPQFIFQYYREEENGRGNFPPRFSGLQFPNYSSELNVNALELDDSALYLCASSFVGASGTEAFFGQGTRLTVV.

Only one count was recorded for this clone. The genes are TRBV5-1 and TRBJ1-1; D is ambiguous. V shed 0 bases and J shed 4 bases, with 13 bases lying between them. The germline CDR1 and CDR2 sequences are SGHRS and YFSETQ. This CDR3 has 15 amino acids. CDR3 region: CASSLVSGGSTEAFF. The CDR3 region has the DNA TGCGCCAGCAGCTTGGTCTCGGGTGGTAGCACTGAAGCTTTCTTT.

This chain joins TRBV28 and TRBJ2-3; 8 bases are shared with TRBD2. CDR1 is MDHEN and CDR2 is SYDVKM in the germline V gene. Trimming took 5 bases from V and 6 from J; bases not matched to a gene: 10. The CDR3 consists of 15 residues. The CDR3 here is CASSPPGTRVDTQYF. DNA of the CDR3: TGTGCCAGCAGTCCGCCCGGGACTAGAGTTGATACGCAGTATTTT.

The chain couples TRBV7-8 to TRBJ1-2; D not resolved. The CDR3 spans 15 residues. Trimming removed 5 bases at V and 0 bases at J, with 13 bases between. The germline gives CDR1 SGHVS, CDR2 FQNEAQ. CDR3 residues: CASSLNRVSNYGYTF. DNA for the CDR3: TGTGCCAGCAGCCTAAATCGGGTATCTAACTATGGCTACACCTTC.

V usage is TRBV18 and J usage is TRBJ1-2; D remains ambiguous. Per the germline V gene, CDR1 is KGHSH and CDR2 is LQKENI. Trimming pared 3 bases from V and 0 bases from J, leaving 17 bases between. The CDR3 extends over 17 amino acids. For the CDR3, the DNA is TGTGCCAGCTCACCCATCGAGACACGACATTCTAACTATGGCTACACCTTC. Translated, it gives CASSPIETRHSNYGYTF.

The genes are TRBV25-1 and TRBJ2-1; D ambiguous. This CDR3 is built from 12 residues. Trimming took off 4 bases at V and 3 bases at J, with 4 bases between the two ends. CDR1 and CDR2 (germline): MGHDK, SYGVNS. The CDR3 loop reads CASSGSYNEQFF. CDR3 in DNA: TGTGCCAGCAGTGGCAGCTACAATGAGCAGTTCTTC.

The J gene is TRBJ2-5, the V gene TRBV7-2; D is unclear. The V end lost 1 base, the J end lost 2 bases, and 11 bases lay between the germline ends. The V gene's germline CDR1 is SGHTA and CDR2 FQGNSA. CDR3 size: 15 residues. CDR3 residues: CASSLVSLSQETQYF. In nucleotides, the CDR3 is TGTGCCAGCAGCTTAGTAAGCCTATCGCAAGAGACCCAGTACTTC.

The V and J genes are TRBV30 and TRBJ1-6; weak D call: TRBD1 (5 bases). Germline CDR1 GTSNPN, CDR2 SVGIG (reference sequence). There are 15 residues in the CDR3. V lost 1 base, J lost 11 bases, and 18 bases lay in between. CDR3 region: CAWSGTWRGRPPLHF. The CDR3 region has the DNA TGTGCCTGGAGTGGGACTTGGAGGGGTCGGCCACCCCTCCACTTT.

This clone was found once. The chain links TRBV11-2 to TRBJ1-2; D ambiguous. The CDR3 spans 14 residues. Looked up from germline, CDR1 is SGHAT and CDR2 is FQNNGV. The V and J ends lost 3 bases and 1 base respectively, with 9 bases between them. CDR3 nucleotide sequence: TGTGCCAGCAGCTTGTACAGCGGTAACTATGGCTACACCTTC. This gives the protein CASSLYSGNYGYTF.

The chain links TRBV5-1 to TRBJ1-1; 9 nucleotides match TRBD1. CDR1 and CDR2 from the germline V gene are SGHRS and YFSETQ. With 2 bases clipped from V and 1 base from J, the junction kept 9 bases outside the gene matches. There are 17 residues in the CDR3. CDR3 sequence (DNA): TGCGCCAGCAGCTTAATTGTACTACAGGGGGCGAACACTGAAGCTTTCTTT. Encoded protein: CASSLIVLQGANTEAFF.

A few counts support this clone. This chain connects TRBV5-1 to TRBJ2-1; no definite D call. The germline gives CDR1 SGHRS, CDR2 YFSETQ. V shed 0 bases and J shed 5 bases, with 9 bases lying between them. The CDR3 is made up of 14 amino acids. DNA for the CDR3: TGCGCCAGCAGCTTGGCTGCGCCCGACAATGAGCAGTTCTTC. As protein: CASSLAAPDNEQFF. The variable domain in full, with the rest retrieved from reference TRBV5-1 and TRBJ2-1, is KAGVTQTPRYLIKTRGQQVTLSCSPISGHRSVSWYQQTPGQGLQFLFEYFSETQRNKGNFPGRFSGRQFSNSRSEMNVSTLELGDSALYLCASSLAAPDNEQFFGPGTRLTVL.

CDR3 protein: CASRTGGAVTFF. Here the CDR3 DNA reads TGTGCCAGTAGAACAGGGGGCGCGGTAACTTTCTTT. V gene TRBV19 combines with J gene TRBJ1-1; 9 nucleotides align to TRBD1. After removal of 6 bases from V and 12 bases from J, the junction contained 8 bases not matched to a gene. CDR1 and CDR2 (germline): LNHDA, SQIVND (reference sequence). The CDR3 loop spans 12 amino acids.

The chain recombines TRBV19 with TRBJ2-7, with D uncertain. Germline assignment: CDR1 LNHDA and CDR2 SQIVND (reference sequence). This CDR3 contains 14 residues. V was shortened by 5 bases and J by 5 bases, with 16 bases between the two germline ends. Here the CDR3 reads CASSVLGIFDEQYF. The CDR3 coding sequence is TGTGCCAGTAGTGTCCTCGGTATCTTCGACGAGCAGTACTTC.

The CDR3 DNA follows: TGTGCCTGGGACAGGGAGGCTAGCGGGGGGTCCTGGGAGACCCAGTACTTC. Its translation is CAWDREASGGSWETQYF. This chain uses TRBV30 with TRBJ2-5; 11 bases match TRBD2. J was trimmed by 5 bases and V by 5 bases; bases with no gene match: 16. CDR3 length equals 17 residues. Germline lookup yields CDR1 GTSNPN and CDR2 SVGIG (reference sequence).

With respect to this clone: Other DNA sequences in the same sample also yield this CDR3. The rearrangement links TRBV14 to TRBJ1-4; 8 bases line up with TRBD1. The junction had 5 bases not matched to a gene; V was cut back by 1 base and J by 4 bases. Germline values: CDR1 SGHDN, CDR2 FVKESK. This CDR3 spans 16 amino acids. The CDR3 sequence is CASSQGGTGYNEKLFF. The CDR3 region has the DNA TGTGCCAGCAGCCAAGGCGGGACAGGTTATAATGAAAAACTGTTTTTT.

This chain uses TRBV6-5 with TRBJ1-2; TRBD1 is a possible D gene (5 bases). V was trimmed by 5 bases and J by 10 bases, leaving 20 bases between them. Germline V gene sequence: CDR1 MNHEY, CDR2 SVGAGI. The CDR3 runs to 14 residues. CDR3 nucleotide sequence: TGTGCCAGCAGTCACCCAGGGTGGCCTTTTGACTACACCTTC. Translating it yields CASSHPGWPFDYTF.